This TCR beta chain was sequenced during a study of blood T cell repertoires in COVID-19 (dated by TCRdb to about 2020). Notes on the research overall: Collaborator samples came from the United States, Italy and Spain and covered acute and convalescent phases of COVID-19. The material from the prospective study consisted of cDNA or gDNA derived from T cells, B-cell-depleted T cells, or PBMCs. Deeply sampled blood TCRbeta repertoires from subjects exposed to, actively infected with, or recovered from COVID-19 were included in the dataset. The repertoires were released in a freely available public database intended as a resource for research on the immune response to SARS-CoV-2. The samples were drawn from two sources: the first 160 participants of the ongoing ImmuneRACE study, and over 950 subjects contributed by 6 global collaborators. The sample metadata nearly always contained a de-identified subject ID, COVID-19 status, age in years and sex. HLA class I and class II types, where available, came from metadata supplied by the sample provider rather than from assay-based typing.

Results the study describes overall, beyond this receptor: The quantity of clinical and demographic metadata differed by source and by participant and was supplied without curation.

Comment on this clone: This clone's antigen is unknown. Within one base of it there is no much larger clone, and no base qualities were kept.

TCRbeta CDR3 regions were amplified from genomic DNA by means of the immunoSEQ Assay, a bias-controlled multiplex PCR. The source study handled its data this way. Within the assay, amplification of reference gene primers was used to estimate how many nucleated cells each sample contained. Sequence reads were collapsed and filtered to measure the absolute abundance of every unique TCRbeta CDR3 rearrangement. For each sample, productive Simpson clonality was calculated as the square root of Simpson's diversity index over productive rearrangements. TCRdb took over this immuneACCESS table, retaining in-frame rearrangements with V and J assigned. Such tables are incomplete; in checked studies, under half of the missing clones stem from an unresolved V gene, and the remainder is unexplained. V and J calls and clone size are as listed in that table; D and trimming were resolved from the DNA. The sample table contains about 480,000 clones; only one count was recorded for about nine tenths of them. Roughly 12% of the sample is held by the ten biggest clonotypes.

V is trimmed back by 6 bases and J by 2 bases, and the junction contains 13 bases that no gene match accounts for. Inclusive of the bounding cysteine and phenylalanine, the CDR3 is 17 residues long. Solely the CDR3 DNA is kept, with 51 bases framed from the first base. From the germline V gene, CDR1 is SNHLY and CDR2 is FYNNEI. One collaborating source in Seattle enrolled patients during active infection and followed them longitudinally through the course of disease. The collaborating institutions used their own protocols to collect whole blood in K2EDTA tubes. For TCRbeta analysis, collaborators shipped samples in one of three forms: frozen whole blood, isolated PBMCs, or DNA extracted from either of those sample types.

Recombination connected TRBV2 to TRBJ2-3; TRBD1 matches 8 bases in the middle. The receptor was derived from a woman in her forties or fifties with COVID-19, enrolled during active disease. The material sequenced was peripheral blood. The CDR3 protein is CASSTPSEGQATDTQYF. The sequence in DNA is TGTGCCAGCAGCACCCCCTCTGAGGGACAGGCCACAGATACGCAGTATTTT.